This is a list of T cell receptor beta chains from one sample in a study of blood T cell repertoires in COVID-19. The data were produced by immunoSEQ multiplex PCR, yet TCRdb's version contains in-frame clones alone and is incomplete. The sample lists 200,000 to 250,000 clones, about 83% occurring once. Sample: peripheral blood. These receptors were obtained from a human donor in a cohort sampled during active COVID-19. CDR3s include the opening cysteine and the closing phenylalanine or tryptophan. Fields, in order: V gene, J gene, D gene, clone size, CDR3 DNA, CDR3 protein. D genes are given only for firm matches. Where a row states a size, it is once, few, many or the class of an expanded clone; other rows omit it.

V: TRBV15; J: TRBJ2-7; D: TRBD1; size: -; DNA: TGTGCCACCAGCAGAGAAGGGACAGGGTTTACTTCCAAGGACGAGCAGTACTTC; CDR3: CATSREGTGFTSKDEQYF
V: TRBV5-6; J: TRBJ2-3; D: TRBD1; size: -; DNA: TGTGCCAGCAGCTTGACGGGACAGGGGACAGATACGCAGTATTTT; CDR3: CASSLTGQGTDTQYF
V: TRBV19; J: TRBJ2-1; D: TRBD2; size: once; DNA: TGTGCCAGTAGTATAGTTCCCGCGGGAGACCGACGTGAGCAGTTCTTC; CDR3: CASSIVPAGDRREQFF
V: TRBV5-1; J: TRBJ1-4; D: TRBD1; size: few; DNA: TGCGCCAGCAGCTTGGAAAGACAGGGAACTAATGAAAAACTGTTTTTT; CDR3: CASSLERQGTNEKLFF
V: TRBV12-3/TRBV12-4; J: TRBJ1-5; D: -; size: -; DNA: TGTGCCAGCAGTAGGATTCAGGATCAGCCCCAGCATTTT; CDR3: CASSRIQDQPQHF
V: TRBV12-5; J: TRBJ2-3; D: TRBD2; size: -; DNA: TGTGCTAGTGGTTTGGTACTAGCGGGAGTTGCAGATACGCAGTATTTT; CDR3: CASGLVLAGVADTQYF
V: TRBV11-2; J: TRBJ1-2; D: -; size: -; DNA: TGTGCCAGCAGCTCGTCAGGGGCTGGCTACACCTTC; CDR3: CASSSSGAGYTF
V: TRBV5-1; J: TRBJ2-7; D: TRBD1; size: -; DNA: TGCGCCAGCAGCTTGGTGATAGGGACAGGTCCCTACGAGCAGTACTTC; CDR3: CASSLVIGTGPYEQYF
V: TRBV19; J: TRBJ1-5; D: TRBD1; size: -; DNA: TGTGCCAGTAGTATAGAAGGGGGCAGGGGACAGCCCCAGCATTTT; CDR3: CASSIEGGRGQPQHF
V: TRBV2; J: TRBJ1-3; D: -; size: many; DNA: TGTGCCAGCAGCGGTCGACAGGGAAACACCATATATTTT; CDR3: CASSGRQGNTIYF
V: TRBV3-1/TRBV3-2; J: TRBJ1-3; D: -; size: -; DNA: TGTGCCAGCAGCTTTGGGGGTACGTGGACAGTTGGAAACACCATATATTTT; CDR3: CASSFGGTWTVGNTIYF
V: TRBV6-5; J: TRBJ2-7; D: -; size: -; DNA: TGTGCCAGCAAGAAGCGGGACGAGCAGTACTTC; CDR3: CASKKRDEQYF
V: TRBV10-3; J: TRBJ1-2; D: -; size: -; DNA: TGTGCCATCAGACAGGGAGACTATGGCTACACCTTC; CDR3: CAIRQGDYGYTF
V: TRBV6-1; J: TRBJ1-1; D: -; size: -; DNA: TGTGCCAGCAGTGAAATGGACATGAACACTGAAGCTTTCTTT; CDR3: CASSEMDMNTEAFF
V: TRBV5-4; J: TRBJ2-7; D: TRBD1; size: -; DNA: TGTGCCAGCAGCCGGGACAGCTACTACGAGCAGTACTTC; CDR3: CASSRDSYYEQYF
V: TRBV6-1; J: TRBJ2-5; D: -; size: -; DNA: TGTGCCAGCAGTCCTTCGGAGACCCAGTACTTC; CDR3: CASSPSETQYF
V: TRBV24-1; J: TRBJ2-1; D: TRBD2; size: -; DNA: TGTGCCACCAGTGAAGGGCTAGCGGATTCCTACAATGAGCAGTTCTTC; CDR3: CATSEGLADSYNEQFF
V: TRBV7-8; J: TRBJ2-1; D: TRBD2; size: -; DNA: TGTGCCAGCAGCTCCGGGACTAGCGGGGGGGCCCGTGAGCAGTTCTTC; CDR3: CASSSGTSGGAREQFF
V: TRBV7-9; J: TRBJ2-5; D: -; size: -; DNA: TGTGCCAGCAGCGTCCTCCCCCCGAGACAAGAGACCCAGTACTTC; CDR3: CASSVLPPRQETQYF
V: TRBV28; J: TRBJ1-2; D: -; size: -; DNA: TGTGCCAGCAGTTTTAAGCGGGATGGCTACACCTTC; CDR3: CASSFKRDGYTF
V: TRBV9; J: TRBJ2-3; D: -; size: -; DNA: TGTGCCAGCAGCGTCATAGCGGCCCATAGCACAGATACGCAGTATTTT; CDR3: CASSVIAAHSTDTQYF
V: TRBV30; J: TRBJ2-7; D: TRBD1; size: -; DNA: TGTGCCTATGACAGGGGGCAAGCTTACGAGCAGTACTTC; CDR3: CAYDRGQAYEQYF
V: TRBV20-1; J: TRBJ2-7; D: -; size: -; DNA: TGCAGTGCTCAGGGCACCTACGAGCAGTACTTC; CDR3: CSAQGTYEQYF
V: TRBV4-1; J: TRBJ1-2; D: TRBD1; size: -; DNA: TGCGCCAGCAGGGCAACAGGGGACTATGGCTACACCTTC; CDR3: CASRATGDYGYTF
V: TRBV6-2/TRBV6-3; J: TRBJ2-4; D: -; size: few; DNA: TGTGCCAGCACCCCCGGGGTCAGGTCCATTCAGTACTTC; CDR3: CASTPGVRSIQYF
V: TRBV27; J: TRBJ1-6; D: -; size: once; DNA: TGTGCCAGCAGTTTACGTGGGGCCAATAATTCACCCCTCCACTTT; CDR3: CASSLRGANNSPLHF
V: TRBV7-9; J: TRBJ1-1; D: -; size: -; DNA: TGTGCCAGCAGCCCCGGCGGTCAGGGAGGGCGTCGGGGGGACACTGAAGCTTTCTTT; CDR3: CASSPGGQGGRRGDTEAFF
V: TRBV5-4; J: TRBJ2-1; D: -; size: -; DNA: TGTGCCAGCAGCGTGGTCTCTGAGCAGTTCTTC; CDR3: CASSVVSEQFF